Each of the 4 T cell receptor beta chains below was sequenced from the same sample in a study of PD-L1 blockade in urothelial cancer. Time point denoted: peripheral blood 6 weeks after treatment start. The data were produced by immunoSEQ multiplex PCR, yet TCRdb's version contains in-frame clones alone and is incomplete. The sample includes roughly 100,000 clones, roughly 83% of them seen just once. The sample was PBMCs, taken around atezolizumab (anti-PD-L1) treatment. All receptors derive from a man between 65 and 85 years old with urothelial cancer.

The genes are TRBV7-9 and TRBJ1-2, with 12 nucleotides matching TRBD1. Germline V gene lookup returns CDR1 SEHNR and CDR2 FQNEAQ (reference sequence). V was pared by 5 bases and J by 2 bases, with 6 bases of the junction left unmatched. CDR3 length: 16 amino acids. The CDR3 sequence: CASSMGQGARNYGYTF. DNA for the CDR3: TGTGCCAGCAGCATGGGACAGGGGGCAAGGAACTATGGCTACACCTTC.

The chain employs TRBV18 and TRBJ1-4; maybe TRBD1 (6 bases). V was trimmed by 4 bases and J by 7 bases, leaving 13 bases between them. The CDR3 loop spans 14 amino acids. Germline assignment: CDR1 KGHSH and CDR2 LQKENI. The CDR3 spells CASSQGLQGEKLFF. Here the CDR3 DNA reads TGTGCCAGCTCACAGGGCCTACAGGGTGAAAAACTGTTTTTT.

The CDR3 DNA reads TGTGCCAGTAGTATACCGGGACAGGGCAGGGCCAACGTCCTGACTTTC. Translated: CASSIPGQGRANVLTF. The chain has TRBV19 and TRBJ2-6; 9 nucleotides align to TRBD1. The CDR3 sequence is 16 residues long. Losses at the gene ends were 2 bases for V and 5 bases for J; bases not matched to a gene: 4. Germline lookup yields CDR1 LNHDA and CDR2 SQIVND (reference sequence).

This clone has just one count. The chain's CDR3 is CASSQETGSGYGYTF. CDR3 coding DNA: TGCGCCAGCAGCCAAGAAACAGGTTCTGGGTATGGCTACACCTTC. The chain recombines TRBV4-1 with TRBJ1-2; TRBD1 might be the D (5 bases). CDR1 MGHRA and CDR2 YSYEKL come from the germline V gene. The CDR3 is 15 amino acids. V lost 0 bases and J 5 bases, leaving 13 bases between the germline ends.